This TCR beta chain was documented in a study of blood T cells in healthy people across ages. Combining a sample-barcoded 5' primer with a J-beta primer mix, a second PCR ran for roughly 7 to 11 cycles. A template-switch adaptor that had 12 random nucleotides put a tag on each cDNA molecule. TCRdb independently ran MiXCR on the 5' RACE reads; one entry per CDR3 protein. The table lists 1,500,000 or so distinct CDR3 sequences, almost 60% of them singletons. The CDR3 spans 13 residues. The germline V gene encodes CDR1 SQVTM and CDR2 ANQGSEA. V was clipped by 4 bases and J by 4 bases; unmatched bases: 5.

Sequences were obtained from blood. The chain links TRBV29-1 to TRBJ2-3; 7 nucleotides match TRBD2. The sequence derives from a man in his late teens or twenties in good health. For the CDR3, the DNA is TGCAGCGTTGGGACTAGGTATTCAGATACGCAGTATTTT. Translated, it gives CSVGTRYSDTQYF.